This T cell receptor (beta chain) was captured in a study of siplizumab effects on memory and regulatory T cells. Regarding the study as a whole: Naive T cells looked more diverse than memory cells, and they looked like major contributors to the alloresponse. Proliferating Tregs' suppressive function in siplizumab cultures went unconfirmed.

The method was immunoSEQ multiplex PCR; TCRdb's version includes in-frame clones alone and lacks a portion of them. This sample yields roughly 100,000 clones, of which around nine tenths are seen a single time; 1% to 1.3% belongs to the top ten. The germline V gene has CDR1 SGHNT and CDR2 YYREEE (reference sequence). The CDR3 totals 16 residues. Trimming removed 4 bases from V and 0 bases from J, with 17 bases in between. As for this clone: Its antigen is unknown.

The clonotype was recovered from a human donor in good health. This sequence joins TRBV5-4 and TRBJ2-7; no reliable D call. The sample comprised CD4+ T cells sorted from blood. The CDR3 here is CASSNGNPKSSYEQYF. The CDR3 DNA sequence: TGTGCCAGCAGCAACGGTAACCCCAAGAGCTCCTACGAGCAGTACTTC.